This paragraph reports one T cell receptor (beta chain). The antigen is unknown. The CDR3 covers 13 residues. The germline gives CDR1 MNHEY, CDR2 SMNVEV (reference sequence). Trimming removed 8 bases at V and 3 bases at J, with 14 bases between. The data are from a study of Ad26.COV2.S vaccination and SARS-CoV-2 variants. Study in general: The vaccine Ad26.COV2.S was put into the muscle once, or twice with 56 days between.

Some clones are missing from TCRdb's copy, which holds only in-frame ones; the method was immunoSEQ multiplex PCR. The sample shows about 400,000 clones, around 89% of them seen only once. Treatment defined: about 20 received Ad26.COV2.S at low or high dose, single or two shots; several received placebo; per-sample allocation not given. Repertoires come from day 63 after the first vaccine or placebo injection. A Boston donor was an adult aged 18-55 years. Overall study results and limits: Participants given vaccine showed non-spike TCR breadth similar to that of placebo recipients.

This clonotype originated in a person aged 18-65 years who received the Ad26.COV2.S COVID-19 vaccine or a placebo. Sequenced material: peripheral blood, taken in a trial of Ad26.COV2.S vaccine versus placebo. The chain carries TRBV27 and TRBJ2-7, with a tentative D call TRBD1 (6 bases). CDR3 sequence: CASGIGQFYEQYF. The CDR3 DNA follows: TGTGCCAGCGGAATCGGACAGTTCTACGAGCAGTACTTC.